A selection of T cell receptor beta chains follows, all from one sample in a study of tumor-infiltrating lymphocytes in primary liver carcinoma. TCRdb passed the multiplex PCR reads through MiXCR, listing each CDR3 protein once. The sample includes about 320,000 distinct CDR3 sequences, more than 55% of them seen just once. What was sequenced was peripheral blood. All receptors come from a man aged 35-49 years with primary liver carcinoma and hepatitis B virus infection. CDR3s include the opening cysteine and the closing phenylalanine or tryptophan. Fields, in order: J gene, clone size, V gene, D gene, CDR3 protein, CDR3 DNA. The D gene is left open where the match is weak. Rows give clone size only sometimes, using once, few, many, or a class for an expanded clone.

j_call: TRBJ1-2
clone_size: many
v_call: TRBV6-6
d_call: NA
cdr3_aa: CASSDSSARGYTF
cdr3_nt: TGTGCCAGCAGTGACAGTTCGGCCCGCGGCTACACCTTC

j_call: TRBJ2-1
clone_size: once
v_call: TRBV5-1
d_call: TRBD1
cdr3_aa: CAISLAGTGGGYNEQFF
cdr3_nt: TGCGCCATCAGCTTGGCCGGGACAGGGGGCGGCTATAATGAGCAGTTCTTC

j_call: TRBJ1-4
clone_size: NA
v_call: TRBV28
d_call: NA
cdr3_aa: CASSRNRATNEKLFF
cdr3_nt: TGTGCCAGTAGCCGAAACAGGGCTACTAATGAAAAACTGTTTTTT

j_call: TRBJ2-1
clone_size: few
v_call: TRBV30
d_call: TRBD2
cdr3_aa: CAWSASGTSSFNEQFF
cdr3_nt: TGTGCCTGGAGTGCATCCGGGACTAGCAGTTTCAATGAGCAGTTCTTC

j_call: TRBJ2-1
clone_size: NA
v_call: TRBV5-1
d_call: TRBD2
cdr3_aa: CASSSELAGLAGENEQFF
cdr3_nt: TGCGCCAGCAGCTCGGAGCTGGCAGGGCTAGCGGGGGAGAATGAGCAGTTCTTC

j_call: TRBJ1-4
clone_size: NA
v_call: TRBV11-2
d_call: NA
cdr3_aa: CTSSINSGLEKLFF
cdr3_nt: TGTACCAGCAGCATTAACAGTGGGCTGGAAAAACTGTTTTTT

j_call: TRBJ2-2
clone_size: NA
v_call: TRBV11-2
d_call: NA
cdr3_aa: CANIQTGELFF
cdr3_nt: TGTGCCAACATACAGACCGGGGAGCTGTTTTTT

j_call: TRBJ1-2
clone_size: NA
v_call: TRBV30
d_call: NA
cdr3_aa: CAWSSVHGYTF
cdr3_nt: TGTGCCTGGAGTAGCGTACATGGCTACACTTTC

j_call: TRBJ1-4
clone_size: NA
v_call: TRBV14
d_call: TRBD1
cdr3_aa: CASSQVTGGASQEKLFF
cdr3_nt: TGTGCCAGCAGCCAGGTCACAGGGGGCGCTTCCCAGGAAAAACTGTTTTTT

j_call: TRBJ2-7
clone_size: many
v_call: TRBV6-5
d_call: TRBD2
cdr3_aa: CASTTHRGTSGTYEQYF
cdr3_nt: TGTGCCAGCACCACTCACCGGGGGACTAGCGGAACCTACGAGCAGTACTTC

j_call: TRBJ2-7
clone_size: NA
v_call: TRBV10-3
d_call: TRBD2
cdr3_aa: CAISESGGRGNKQYF
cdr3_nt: TGTGCCATCAGTGAGTCGGGGGGGAGAGGGAACAAGCAGTACTTC

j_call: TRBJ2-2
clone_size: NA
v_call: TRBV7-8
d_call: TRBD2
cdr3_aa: CASSRTSGRAVANTGELFF
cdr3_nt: TGTGCCAGCAGCCGGACTAGCGGGAGGGCCGTAGCGAACACCGGGGAGCTGTTTTTT

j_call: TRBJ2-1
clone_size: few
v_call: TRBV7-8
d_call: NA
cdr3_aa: CASSSRTIFNEQFF
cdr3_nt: TGTGCCAGCAGCTCCCGGACTATATTCAATGAGCAGTTCTTC

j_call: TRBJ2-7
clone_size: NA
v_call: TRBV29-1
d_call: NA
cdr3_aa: CSVIPVTSFYEQYF
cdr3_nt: TGCAGCGTTATCCCCGTGACAAGTTTCTACGAACAGTACTTC

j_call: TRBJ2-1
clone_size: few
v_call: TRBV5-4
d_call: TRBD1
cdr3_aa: CASSLGQGLYNEQFF
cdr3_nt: TGTGCCAGCAGCTTGGGACAGGGCCTCTACAATGAGCAGTTCTTC

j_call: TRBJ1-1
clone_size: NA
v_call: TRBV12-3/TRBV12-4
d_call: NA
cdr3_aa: CAGSFNPGENTEAFF
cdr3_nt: TGTGCCGGCAGTTTTAATCCGGGGGAGAACACTGAAGCTTTCTTT

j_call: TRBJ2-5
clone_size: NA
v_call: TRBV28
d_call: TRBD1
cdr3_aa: CASSQRTGSAATTAGLQETQYF
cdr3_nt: TGTGCCAGCAGTCAAAGGACAGGGTCGGCGGCCACTACGGCGGGGCTCCAAGAGACCCAGTACTTC

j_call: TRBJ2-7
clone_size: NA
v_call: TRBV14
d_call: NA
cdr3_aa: CASSQRSRWEGYEQYF
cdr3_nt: TGTGCCAGCAGCCAAAGATCGAGGTGGGAAGGCTACGAGCAGTACTTC

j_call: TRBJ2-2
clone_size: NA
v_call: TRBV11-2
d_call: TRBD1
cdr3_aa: CASSGPGRGTGEQFF
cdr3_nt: TGTGCCAGCAGCGGTCCGGGACGTGGCACAGGGGAGCAGTTTTTT

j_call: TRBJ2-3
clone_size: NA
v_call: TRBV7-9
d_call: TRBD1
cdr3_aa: CASSLAIGTGDYSNQPQYF
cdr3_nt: TGTGCCAGCAGCTTAGCGATCGGGACAGGGGATTATAGCAATCAGCCCCAGTATTTT

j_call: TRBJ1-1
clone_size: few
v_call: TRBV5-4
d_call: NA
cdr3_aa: CASSRGGVGTHTEAFF
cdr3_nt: TGTGCCAGCAGCCGGGGGGGGGTAGGGACTCACACTGAAGCTTTCTTT

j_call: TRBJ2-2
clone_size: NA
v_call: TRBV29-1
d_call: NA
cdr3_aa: CSVVFRDTGELFF
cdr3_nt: TGCAGCGTTGTATTCAGGGACACCGGGGAGCTGTTTTTT

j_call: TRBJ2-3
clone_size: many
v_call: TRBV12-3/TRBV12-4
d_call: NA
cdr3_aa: CASTPITDTQYF
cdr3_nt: TGTGCCAGCACCCCGATCACAGATACGCAGTATTTT

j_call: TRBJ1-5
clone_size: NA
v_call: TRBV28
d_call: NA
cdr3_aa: CASSSRPGSNQPQHF
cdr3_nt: TGTGCCAGCAGCTCTAGGCCCGGGAGCAATCAGCCCCAGCATTTT

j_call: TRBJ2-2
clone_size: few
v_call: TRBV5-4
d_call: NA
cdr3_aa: CASSLAGSHTGELFF
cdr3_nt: TGTGCCAGCAGCTTGGCGGGGAGTCACACCGGGGAGCTGTTTTTT

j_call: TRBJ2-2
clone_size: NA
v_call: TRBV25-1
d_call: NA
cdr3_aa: CASSGKWGTGELFF
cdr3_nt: TGTGCCAGCAGTGGAAAGTGGGGAACCGGGGAGCTGTTTTTT

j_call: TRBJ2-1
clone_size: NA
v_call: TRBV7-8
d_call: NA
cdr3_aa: CASSLRASPHLYNEQFF
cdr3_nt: TGTGCGAGCAGCTTACGGGCCTCACCCCATCTCTACAATGAGCAGTTCTTC

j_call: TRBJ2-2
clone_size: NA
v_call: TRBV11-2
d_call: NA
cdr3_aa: CASSLRSSRELFF
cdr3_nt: TGTGCCAGCAGCCTACGTAGCAGCCGGGAGCTGTTTTTT

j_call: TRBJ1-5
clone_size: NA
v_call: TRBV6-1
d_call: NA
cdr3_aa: CATTFSGFGQPQHF
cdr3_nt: TGTGCCACCACCTTCTCGGGTTTCGGTCAGCCCCAGCATTTT

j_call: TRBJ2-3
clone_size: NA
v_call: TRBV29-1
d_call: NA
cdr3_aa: CSVDLTGTQYF
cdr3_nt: TGCAGCGTTGACCTCACAGGTACGCAGTATTTT

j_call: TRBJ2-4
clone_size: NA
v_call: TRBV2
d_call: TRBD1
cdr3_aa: CASQDRRTAKNIQYF
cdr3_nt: TGTGCCAGCCAGGACAGGAGGACAGCCAAAAACATTCAGTACTTC

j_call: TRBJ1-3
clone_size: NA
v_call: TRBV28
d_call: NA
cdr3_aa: CASMNPVQEVSTIYF
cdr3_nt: TGTGCCAGCATGAACCCGGTACAGGAGGTTTCCACCATATATTTT

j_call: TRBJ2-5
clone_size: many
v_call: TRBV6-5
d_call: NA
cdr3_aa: CASSYISGGETQYF
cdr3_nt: TGTGCCAGCAGTTACATCTCAGGAGGGGAGACCCAGTACTTC

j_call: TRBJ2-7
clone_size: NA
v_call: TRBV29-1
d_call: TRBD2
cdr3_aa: CSLEGLAGGSEQYF
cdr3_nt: TGCAGCCTCGAAGGGCTAGCGGGAGGGTCCGAGCAGTACTTC

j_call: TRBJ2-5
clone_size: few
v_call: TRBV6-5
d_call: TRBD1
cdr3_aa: CASSYQGASGQETQYF
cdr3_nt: TGTGCCAGCAGTTACCAGGGGGCCTCGGGCCAAGAGACCCAGTACTTC